This TCR beta chain was captured by sequencing in a study of blood T cell repertoires in COVID-19. Study overall: Material from acute and convalescent COVID-19 was sourced from the United States, Italy and Spain. Sources were T cells, B-cell-depleted T cells, or PBMCs; the material itself was cDNA or gDNA.

Trimming took off 5 bases at V and 14 bases at J, with 14 bases between the two ends. The CDR3 totals 11 residues. Germline V gene lookup returns CDR1 LNHDA and CDR2 SQIVND (reference sequence). Under the authors' procedure: Counts of nucleated cells, estimated from reference gene primer amplification, were obtained. The table came from immunoSEQ multiplex PCR; TCRdb's copy has only in-frame clones and leaves some out. V and J calls and clone size are given by that table; D and trimming were obtained from the DNA. Here the sample spans approximately 310,000 clones, around 87% being singletons. What was sequenced was peripheral blood. The TCR was taken from a man between 50 and 59 years old with active or convalescent COVID-19. The genes are TRBV19 and TRBJ2-3; the D gene is possibly TRBD2 (6 bases). The CDR3 DNA is TGTGCCAGTAGTGCCTCGGGGAGGCTGTATTTT. It specifies CASSASGRLYF.